This T cell receptor (beta chain) was identified during a study of control samples from healthy donors and cancer patients. Sequencing used immunoSEQ multiplex PCR; TCRdb keeps in-frame clones, though not all of them. Of roughly 170,000 clones listed, approximately 95% are singletons. CDR1 and CDR2 (germline): SGHRS, YFSETQ. Trimming removed 3 bases from V and 1 base from J; junction bases left unmatched: 2. This CDR3 has 15 amino acids. This chain uses TRBV5-1 with TRBJ2-7; TRBD1 aligns across 12 bases. The source material was blood. The TCR was taken from a man between 18 and 35 years old in good health. DNA of the CDR3: TGCGCCAGCAGCTCGGGACAGGGGGCTTCCTACGAGCAGTACTTC. Its translation is CASSSGQGASYEQYF.